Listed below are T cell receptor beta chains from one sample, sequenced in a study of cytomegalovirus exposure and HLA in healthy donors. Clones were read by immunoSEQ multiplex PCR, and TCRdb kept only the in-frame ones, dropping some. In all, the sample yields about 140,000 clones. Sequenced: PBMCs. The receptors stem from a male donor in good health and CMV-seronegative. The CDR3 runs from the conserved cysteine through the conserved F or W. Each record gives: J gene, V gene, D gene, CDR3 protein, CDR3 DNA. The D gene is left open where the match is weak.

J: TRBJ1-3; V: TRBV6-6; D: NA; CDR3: CASQRTFSGNTIYF; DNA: TGTGCCAGCCAGCGTACATTCTCTGGAAACACCATATATTTT
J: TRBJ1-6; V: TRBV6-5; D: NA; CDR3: CASSYGAGESPLHF; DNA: TGTGCCAGCAGTTACGGCGCAGGGGAGTCACCCCTCCACTTT
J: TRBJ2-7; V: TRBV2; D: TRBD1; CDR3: CASRGTGIWEQYF; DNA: TGTGCCAGCCGCGGGACAGGGATTTGGGAGCAGTACTTC
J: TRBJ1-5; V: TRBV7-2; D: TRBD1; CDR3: CASSLLTGPGYQPQHF; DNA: TGTGCCAGCAGCCTGCTGACAGGGCCGGGTTATCAGCCCCAGCATTTT
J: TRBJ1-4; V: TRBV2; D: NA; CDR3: CASSVTRGRTNEKLFF; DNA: TGTGCCAGCAGTGTGACCAGGGGACGGACTAATGAAAAACTGTTTTTT
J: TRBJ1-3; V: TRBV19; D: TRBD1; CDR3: CASSRDSFSGNTIYF; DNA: TGTGCCAGTAGCCGGGACAGCTTTTCTGGAAACACCATATATTTT
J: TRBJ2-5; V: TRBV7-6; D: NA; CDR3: CASSFYQETQYF; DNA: TGTGCCAGCAGCTTCTACCAAGAGACCCAGTACTTC
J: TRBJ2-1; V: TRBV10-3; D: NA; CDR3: CAITPSSSYNEQFF; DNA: TGTGCCATCACCCCCTCCAGCTCCTACAATGAGCAGTTCTTC
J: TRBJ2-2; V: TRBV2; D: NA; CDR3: CASSEVSHNTGELFF; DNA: TGTGCCAGCAGTGAAGTCAGTCACAACACCGGGGAGCTGTTTTTT
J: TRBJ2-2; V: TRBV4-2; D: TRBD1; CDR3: CASSLRDRDTGELFF; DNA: TGTGCCAGCAGCCTCCGGGACAGGGACACCGGGGAGCTGTTTTTT
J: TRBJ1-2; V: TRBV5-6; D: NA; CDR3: CASSSRPDSTYGYTF; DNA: TGTGCCAGCAGCTCCCGACCGGACAGTACCTATGGCTACACCTTC
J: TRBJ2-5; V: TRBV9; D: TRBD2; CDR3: CASSPTSAQTQYF; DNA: TGTGCCAGCAGCCCGACTAGCGCTCAGACCCAGTACTTC
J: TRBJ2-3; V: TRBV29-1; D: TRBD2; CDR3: CSVPKREGTDTQYF; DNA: TGCAGCGTTCCCAAGCGGGAGGGCACAGATACGCAGTATTTT
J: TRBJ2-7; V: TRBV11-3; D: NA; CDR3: CASSLGVLSDEQYF; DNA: TGTGCCAGCAGCTTAGGAGTCCTATCGGACGAGCAGTACTTC
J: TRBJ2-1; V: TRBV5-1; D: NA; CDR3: CASSLGVTGEGRGSNEQFF; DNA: TGCGCCAGCAGCTTGGGGGTGACAGGGGAGGGCCGAGGGTCCAATGAGCAGTTCTTC
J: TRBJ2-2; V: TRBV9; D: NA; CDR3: CASSEAGPGELFF; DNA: TGTGCCAGCAGCGAAGCAGGGCCCGGGGAGCTGTTTTTT
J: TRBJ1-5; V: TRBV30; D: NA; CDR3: CAWSGVLTSAGNQPQHF; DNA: TGTGCCTGGAGTGGGGTCTTAACTAGTGCGGGCAATCAGCCCCAGCATTTT
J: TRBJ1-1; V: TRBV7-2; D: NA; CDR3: CASSTTGTEAFF; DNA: TGTGCCAGCAGCACAACCGGGACTGAAGCTTTCTTT
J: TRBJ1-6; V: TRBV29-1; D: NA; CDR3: CSARREGDNSPLHF; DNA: TGCAGCGCCCGTCGGGAGGGAGATAATTCACCCCTCCACTTT
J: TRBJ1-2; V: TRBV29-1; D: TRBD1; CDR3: CSTRTGLYGYTF; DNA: TGCAGCACGCGGACAGGTCTCTATGGCTACACCTTC
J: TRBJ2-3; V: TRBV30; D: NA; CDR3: CAWSVGQLADTQYF; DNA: TGTGCCTGGAGCGTTGGGCAGTTGGCGGATACGCAGTATTTT
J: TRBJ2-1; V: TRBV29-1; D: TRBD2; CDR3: CSVYLLSVGAGGPGNEQFF; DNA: TGCAGCGTTTACCTCCTTTCTGTCGGAGCGGGGGGGCCTGGCAATGAGCAGTTCTTC
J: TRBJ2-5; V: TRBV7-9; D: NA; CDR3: CASIRGVLAYRQETQYF; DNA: TGTGCCAGCATCCGTGGGGTGCTAGCTTATCGCCAAGAGACCCAGTACTTC
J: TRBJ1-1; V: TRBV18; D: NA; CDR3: CASSPLRDTEAFF; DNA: TGTGCCAGCTCACCCCTACGCGACACTGAAGCTTTCTTT
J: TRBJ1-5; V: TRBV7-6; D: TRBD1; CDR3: CASSLRQGTNQPQHF; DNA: TGTGCCAGCAGCCTGCGACAGGGGACAAATCAGCCCCAGCATTTT
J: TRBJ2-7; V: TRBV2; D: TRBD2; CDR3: CASSWTSGYEQYF; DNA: TGTGCCAGCAGCTGGACTAGCGGTTACGAGCAGTACTTC
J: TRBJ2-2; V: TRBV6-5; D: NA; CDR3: CASTGGKRTGELFF; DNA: TGTGCCAGCACTGGCGGAAAAAGAACCGGGGAGCTGTTTTTT
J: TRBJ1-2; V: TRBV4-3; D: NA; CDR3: CASSQEWGSPYGYTF; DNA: TGCGCCAGCAGCCAAGAGTGGGGCAGTCCTTATGGCTACACCTTC
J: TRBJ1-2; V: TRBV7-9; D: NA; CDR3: CASSAIDRNYGYTF; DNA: TGTGCCAGCAGCGCAATTGACAGGAACTATGGCTACACCTTC
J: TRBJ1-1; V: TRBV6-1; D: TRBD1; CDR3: CASSRDRGRGTEAFF; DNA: TGTGCCAGCAGTAGGGACAGGGGGCGGGGTACTGAAGCTTTCTTT
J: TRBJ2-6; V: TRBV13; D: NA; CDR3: CASNSGQTGANVLTF; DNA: TGTGCTAGCAATTCAGGGCAGACTGGGGCCAACGTCCTGACTTTC
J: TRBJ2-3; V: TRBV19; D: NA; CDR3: CASTPRTLSTDTQYF; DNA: TGTGCCAGTACCCCCCGGACACTTAGCACAGATACGCAGTATTTT
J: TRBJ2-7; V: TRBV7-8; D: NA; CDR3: CASSFTGEQYF; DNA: TGTGCCAGCAGCTTCACGGGCGAGCAGTACTTC
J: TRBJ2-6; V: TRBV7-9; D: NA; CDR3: CASSLRVPEVLTF; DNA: TGTGCCAGCAGCTTACGCGTTCCCGAGGTCCTGACTTTC
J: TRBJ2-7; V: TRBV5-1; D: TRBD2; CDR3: CASSLAGLASGYEQYF; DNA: TGCGCCAGCAGCTTGGCCGGACTAGCATCGGGCTACGAGCAGTACTTC
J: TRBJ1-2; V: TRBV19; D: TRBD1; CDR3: CASSRDRLGGYTF; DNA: TGTGCCAGTAGTCGGGACAGACTTGGCGGCTACACCTTC
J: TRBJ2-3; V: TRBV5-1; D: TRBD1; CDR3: CASSWAGQGQDTQYF; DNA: TGCGCCAGCAGCTGGGCGGGACAGGGGCAAGATACGCAGTATTTT
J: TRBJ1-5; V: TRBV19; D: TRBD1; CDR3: CASSDSGTGFRQPQHF; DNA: TGTGCCAGTAGTGATTCTGGGACAGGGTTTCGTCAGCCCCAGCATTTT
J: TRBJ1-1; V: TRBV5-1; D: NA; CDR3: CASSLTVNTEAFF; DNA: TGCGCCAGCAGCTTGACGGTGAACACTGAAGCTTTCTTT